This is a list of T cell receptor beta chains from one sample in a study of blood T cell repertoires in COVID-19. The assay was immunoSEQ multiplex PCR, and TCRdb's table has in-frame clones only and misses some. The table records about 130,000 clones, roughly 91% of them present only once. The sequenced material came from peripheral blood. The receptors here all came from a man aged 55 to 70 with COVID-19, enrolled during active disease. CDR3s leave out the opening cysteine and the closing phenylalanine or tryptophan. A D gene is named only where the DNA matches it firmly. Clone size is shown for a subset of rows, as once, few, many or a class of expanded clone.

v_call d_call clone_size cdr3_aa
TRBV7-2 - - ASNIQLGDGYT
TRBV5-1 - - ASSEVGAYGYT
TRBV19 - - ASSIAGQISPLH
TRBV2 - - ASSEGRGLRGYT
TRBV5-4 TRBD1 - ASSPTGGGYGYT
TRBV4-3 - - ASSQEGSGGGRAYEQY
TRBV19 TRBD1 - ASKQGAPGYGYT
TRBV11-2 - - ASSLSFGNTIY
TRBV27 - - ASSLGGSGNTIY
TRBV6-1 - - ASSEDTGNTEAF
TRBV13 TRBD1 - ASSLGPGQGTEAF
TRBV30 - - AWNDPGGYGYT
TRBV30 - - AWGRGNTDTQY
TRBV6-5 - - ASRPYGVPYEQY
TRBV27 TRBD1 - ASNLRQGKIHEQY
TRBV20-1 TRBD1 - SASGQDADYGYT
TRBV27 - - ASSLLGRVFTEAF
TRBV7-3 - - ASSTYVTDTQY
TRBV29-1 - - SVTLAVSQF
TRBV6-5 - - ASSESGLGTDTQY
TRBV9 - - ASSASDYEQY
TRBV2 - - ASNYLAEAF
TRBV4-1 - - ASSQDVATGNTIY
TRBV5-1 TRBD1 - ASSYLDRDETQY
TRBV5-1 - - ASSYAGLRNTEAF
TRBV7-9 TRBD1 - ASRRMGGDRESGNTIY
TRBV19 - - AIKREGSVDGYT
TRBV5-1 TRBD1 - ASSLAGTGLNEQF
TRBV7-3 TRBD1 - ASSLKGTGTEAF
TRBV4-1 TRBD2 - ASSQGDGGALYNEQF
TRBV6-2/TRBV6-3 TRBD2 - ASSSTRLAGEETQY
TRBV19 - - ASRNGQTNTEAF
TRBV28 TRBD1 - ASSSGTGLVWEQY
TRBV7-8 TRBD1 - ASSERLTGGHTEAF
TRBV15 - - ATRDDSTLTYEQY
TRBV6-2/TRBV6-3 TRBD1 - ASSNGQAIGGPQH
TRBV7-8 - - ASSTQGPGEQY
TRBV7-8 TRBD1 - ASSLETGTVYGYT
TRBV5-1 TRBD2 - ASSLDSGSSYNEQF
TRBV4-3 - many ASSRASGEQY
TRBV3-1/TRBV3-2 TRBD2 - ASSQARRGETQY
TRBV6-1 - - ASSEALKGIAF
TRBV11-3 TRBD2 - ASSSRLGGGEQETQY
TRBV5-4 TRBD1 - ASSLPGQGSSEAF
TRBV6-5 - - ASAPSRGDTQY
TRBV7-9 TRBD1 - ASSLDRDPYRGLNTEAF
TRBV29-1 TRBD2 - SVVGSGGFTDTQY
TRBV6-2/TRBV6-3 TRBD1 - ASSYSRTGEAYEQY
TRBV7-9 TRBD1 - ASSWDSPNEKLF
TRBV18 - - ASSPLRAVTVAGELF
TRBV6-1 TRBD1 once ASRLGQGYEQY
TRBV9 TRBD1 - ASSPGQPVYNSPLH
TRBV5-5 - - ASSLGLTAPTNTEAF
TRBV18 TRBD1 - ASSPGTVLNEKLF
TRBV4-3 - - ASSQDRVSTDTQY